This is a list of T cell receptor beta chains from one sample in a study of T cells in Graves' hyperthyroidism and ophthalmopathy. TCRdb re-derived calls from the multiplex PCR reads in MiXCR, one entry per CDR3 protein. The sample has hundreds of thousands of distinct CDR3 sequences; about 17% are singletons. The sample was blood. These receptors were obtained from a woman aged 50 to 60 with Graves' hyperthyroidism that later progressed to Graves' ophthalmopathy. The CDR3 runs from the conserved cysteine through the conserved F or W. A D gene is named only where the DNA matches it firmly. Size is stated for part of the rows, as once, few or many counts, or as a class when the clone is expanded.

V	D	length	size	J	DNA	CDR3
TRBV6-2/TRBV6-3	-	15	few	TRBJ1-1	TGTGCCAGCAGTTACTCGGACAGCGGGAACACTGAAGCTTTCTTT	CASSYSDSGNTEAFF
TRBV20-1	-	13	few	TRBJ2-7	TGCAGTGCTCAAAGGTTCCCCGACTACGAGCAGTACTTC	CSAQRFPDYEQYF
TRBV10-3	TRBD1	15	-	TRBJ1-1	TGTGCCATCAGTGACCACAGGGGAACGGACACTGAAGCTTTCTTT	CAISDHRGTDTEAFF
TRBV7-6	-	14	-	TRBJ1-1	TGTGCCAGCAGCATAGACATCCTGAACACTGAAGCTTTCTTT	CASSIDILNTEAFF
TRBV12-3/TRBV12-4	TRBD2	18	-	TRBJ2-3	TGTGCCAGCAGACCGGAAGCGGGGGGGCCTCGTGACACAGATACGCAGTATTTT	CASRPEAGGPRDTDTQYF
TRBV20-1	TRBD2	13	many	TRBJ2-5	TGCAGTGCAAGCCGGCCTAGCGGGGAGACCCAGTACTTC	CSASRPSGETQYF
TRBV3-1	-	14	-	TRBJ1-1	TGTGCCAGCAGCCAAGGGGTCGTAAACGCTGAAGCTTTCTTT	CASSQGVVNAEAFF
TRBV9	TRBD2	15	few	TRBJ2-5	TGTGCCAGCAGCGTGACTAGCGGGGGGGCCGGGACCCAGTACTTC	CASSVTSGGAGTQYF
TRBV3-1	-	15	many	TRBJ1-5	TGTGCCAGCAGCCAAGATCCAGTCTACAATCAGCCCCAGCATTTT	CASSQDPVYNQPQHF
TRBV20-1	-	13	few	TRBJ1-1	TGCAGTGCCAGGGGCGACATGAACACTGAAGCTTTCTTT	CSARGDMNTEAFF
TRBV7-9	TRBD1	15	few	TRBJ1-1	TGTGCCAGCAGCTTAGTGACAGGGGCCTTCACTGAAGCTTTCTTT	CASSLVTGAFTEAFF
TRBV11-3	-	13	many	TRBJ2-2	TGTGCCAGCAGCTGGGCGAACACCGGGGAGCTGTTTTTT	CASSWANTGELFF
TRBV13	-	16	-	TRBJ1-3	TGTGCCAGCAGCCCTCGAGCGGCTTACGGTGGAAACACCATATATTTT	CASSPRAAYGGNTIYF